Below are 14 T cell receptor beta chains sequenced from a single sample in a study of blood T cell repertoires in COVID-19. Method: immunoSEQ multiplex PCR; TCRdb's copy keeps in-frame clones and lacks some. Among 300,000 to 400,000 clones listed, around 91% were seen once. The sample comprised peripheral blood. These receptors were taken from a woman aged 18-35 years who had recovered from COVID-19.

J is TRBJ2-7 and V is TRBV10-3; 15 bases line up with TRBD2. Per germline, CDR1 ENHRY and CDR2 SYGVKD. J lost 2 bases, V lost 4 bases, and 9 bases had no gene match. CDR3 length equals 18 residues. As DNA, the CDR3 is TGTGCCATCAGTGCGTCCACCGGGACTAGCGGGAGGCCCTACGAGCAGTACGTC. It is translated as CAISASTGTSGRPYEQYV.

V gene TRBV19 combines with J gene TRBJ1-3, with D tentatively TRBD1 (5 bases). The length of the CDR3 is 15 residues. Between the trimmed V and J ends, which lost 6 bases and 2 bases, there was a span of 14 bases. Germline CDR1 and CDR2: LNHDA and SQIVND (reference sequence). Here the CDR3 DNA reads TGTGCCAGTAGCGAAGAGTGGACAACTGGAAACACCATATATTTT. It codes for CASSEEWTTGNTIYF.

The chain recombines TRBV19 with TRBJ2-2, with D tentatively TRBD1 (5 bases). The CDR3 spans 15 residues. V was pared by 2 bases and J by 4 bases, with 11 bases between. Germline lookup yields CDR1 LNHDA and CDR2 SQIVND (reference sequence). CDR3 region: CASSITAGFTGELFF. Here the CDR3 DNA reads TGTGCCAGTAGTATAACCGCAGGGTTCACCGGGGAGCTGTTTTTT.

The CDR3: CASRTGGGTEAFF. The CDR3 coding sequence is TGTGCCAGCAGGACAGGGGGGGGGACTGAAGCTTTCTTT. The V gene is TRBV6-5, the J gene TRBJ1-1; 9 bases agree with TRBD1. V trimming: 6 bases; J trimming: 5 bases; junction bases outside the gene matches: 4. The length of the CDR3 is 13 residues. Germline V gene data show CDR1 as MNHEY and CDR2 as SVGAGI.

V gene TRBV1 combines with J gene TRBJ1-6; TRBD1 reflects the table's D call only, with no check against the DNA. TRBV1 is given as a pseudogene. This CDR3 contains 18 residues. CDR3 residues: CTSSQGWQDNSYNSPLHF. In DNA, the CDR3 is TGCACCAGCAGCCAAGGATGGCAAGATAACTCCTATAATTCACCCCTCCACTTT.

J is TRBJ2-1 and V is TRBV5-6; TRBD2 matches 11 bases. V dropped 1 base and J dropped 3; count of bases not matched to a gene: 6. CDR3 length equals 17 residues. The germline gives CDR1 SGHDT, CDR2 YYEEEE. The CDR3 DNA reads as TGTGCCAGCAGCTTGACCGGGACTAGCGGACTCTACAATGAGCAGTTCTTC. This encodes CASSLTGTSGLYNEQFF. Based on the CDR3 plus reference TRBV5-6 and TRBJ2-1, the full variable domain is DAGVTQSPTHLIKTRGQQVTLRCSPKSGHDTVSWYQQALGQGPQFIFQYYEEEERQRGNFPDRFSGHQFPNYSSELNVNALLLGDSALYLCASSLTGTSGLYNEQFFGPGTRLTVL.

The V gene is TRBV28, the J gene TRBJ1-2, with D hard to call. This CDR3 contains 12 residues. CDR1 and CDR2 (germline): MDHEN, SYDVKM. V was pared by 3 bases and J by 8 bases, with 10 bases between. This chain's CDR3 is CASSLRDRGYTF. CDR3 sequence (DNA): TGTGCCAGCAGTTTGCGCGATAGAGGCTACACCTTC.

CDR3: CASRASIGDFSGNTIYF. As DNA, the CDR3 is TGTGCCAGCAGGGCCTCGATAGGGGACTTCTCTGGAAACACCATATATTTT. The chain has TRBV25-1 and TRBJ1-3; D possibly corresponds to TRBD1 (5 bases). The V end was cut by 6 bases, the J end by 0 bases, with 18 bases between. The germline gives CDR1 MGHDK, CDR2 SYGVNS. CDR3 length equals 17 residues.

The CDR3 region is CASRSRDRGGGYTF. In DNA, the CDR3 is TGTGCCAGCAGGAGCCGGGACAGGGGCGGTGGCTACACCTTC. The chain joins TRBV25-1 to TRBJ1-2; TRBD1 matches 10 bases. The CDR3 runs to 14 residues. The trim removed 6 bases at V and 7 bases at J, leaving 8 bases unmatched. Per the germline V gene, CDR1 is MGHDK and CDR2 is SYGVNS.

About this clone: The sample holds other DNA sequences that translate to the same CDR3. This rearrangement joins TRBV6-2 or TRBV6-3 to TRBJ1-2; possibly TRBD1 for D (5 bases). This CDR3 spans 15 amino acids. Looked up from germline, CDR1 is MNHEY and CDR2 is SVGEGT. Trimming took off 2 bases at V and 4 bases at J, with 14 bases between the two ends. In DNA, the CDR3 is TGTGCCAGCAGTTACCGGATGGGGCTGAGCTATGGCTACACCTTC. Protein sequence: CASSYRMGLSYGYTF.

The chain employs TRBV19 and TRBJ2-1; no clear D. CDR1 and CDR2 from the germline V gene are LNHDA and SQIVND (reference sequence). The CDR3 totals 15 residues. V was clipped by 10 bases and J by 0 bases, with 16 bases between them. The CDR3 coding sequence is TGTGCCACCAACCTGGCGGTAAGCTCCTACAATGAGCAGTTCTTC. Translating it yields CATNLAVSSYNEQFF. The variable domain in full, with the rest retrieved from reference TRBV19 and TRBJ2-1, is DGGITQSPKYLFRKEGQNVTLSCEQNLNHDAMYWYRQDPGQGLRLIYYSQIVNDFQKGDIAEGYSVSREKKESFPLTVTSAQKNPTAFYLCATNLAVSSYNEQFFGPGTRLTVL.

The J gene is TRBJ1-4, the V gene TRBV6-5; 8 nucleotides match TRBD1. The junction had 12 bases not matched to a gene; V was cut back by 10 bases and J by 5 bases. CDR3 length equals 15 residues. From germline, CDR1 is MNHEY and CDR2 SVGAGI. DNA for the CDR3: TGTGCCATTCGACAGGGGTTCCATCCGAATGAAAAACTGTTTTTT. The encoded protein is CAIRQGFHPNEKLFF.

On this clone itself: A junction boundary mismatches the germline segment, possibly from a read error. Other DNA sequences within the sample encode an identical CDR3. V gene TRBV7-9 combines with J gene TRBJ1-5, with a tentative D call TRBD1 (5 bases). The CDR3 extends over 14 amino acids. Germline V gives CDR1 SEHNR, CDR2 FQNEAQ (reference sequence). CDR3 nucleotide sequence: TGTGCCAGCAGTTTAGGGACGGGAAATCAGCCCCAGCATTTT. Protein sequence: CASSLGTGNQPQHF.

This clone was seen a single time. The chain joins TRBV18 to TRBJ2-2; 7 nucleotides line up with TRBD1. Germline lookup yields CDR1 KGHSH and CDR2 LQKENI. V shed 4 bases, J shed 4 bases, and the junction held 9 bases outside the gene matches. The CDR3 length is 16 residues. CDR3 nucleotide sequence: TGTGCCAGCTCACTACTGACAGGGTCCCTCACCGGGGAGCTGTTTTTT. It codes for CASSLLTGSLTGELFF.